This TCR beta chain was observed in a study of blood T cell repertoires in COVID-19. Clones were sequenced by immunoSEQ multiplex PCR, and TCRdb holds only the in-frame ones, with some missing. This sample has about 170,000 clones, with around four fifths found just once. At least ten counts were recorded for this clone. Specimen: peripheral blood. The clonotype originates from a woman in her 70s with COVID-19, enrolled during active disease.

CDR3 nucleotide sequence: TGTGCCAGCAGTTGGGGGGAGAATGAGCAGTTCTTC. The encoded protein is CASSWGENEQFF. The V gene is TRBV27, the J gene TRBJ2-1, with D perhaps TRBD2 (6 bases). Trimming shortened V by 4 bases and J by 7 bases, and 8 bases separated the two germline ends. Germline V gene data show CDR1 as MNHEY and CDR2 as SMNVEV (reference sequence). The CDR3 is made up of 12 amino acids.